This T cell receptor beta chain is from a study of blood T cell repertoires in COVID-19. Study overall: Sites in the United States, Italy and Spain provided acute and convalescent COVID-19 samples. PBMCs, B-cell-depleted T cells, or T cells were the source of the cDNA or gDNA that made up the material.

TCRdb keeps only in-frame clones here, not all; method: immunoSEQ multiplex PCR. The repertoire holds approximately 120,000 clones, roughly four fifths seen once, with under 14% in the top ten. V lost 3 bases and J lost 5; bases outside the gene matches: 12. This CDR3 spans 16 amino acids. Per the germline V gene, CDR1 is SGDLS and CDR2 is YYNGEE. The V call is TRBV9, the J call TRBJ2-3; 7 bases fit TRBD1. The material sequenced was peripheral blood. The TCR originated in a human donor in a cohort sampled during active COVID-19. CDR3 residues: CASSAMTGYWRDTQYF. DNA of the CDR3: TGTGCCAGCAGCGCGATGACAGGGTATTGGAGAGATACGCAGTATTTT. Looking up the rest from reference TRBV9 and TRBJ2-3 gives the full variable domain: DSGVTQTPKHLITATGQRVTLRCSPRSGDLSVYWYQQSLDQGLQFLIQYYNGEERAKGNILERFSAQQFPDLHSELNLSSLELGDSALYFCASSAMTGYWRDTQYFGPGTRLTVL.